This TCR beta chain comes out of a study of shared clonotypes between healthy human individuals. Study-level points and caveats: As a rule, naive subsets had a larger estimated richness than memory subsets.

This table comes from immunoSEQ multiplex PCR, and its TCRdb copy is limited to in-frame clones, with some not included. The sample has roughly 2 million clones, more than 90% seen once. This clone was counted a single time. Its antigen is still unknown. Germline CDR1 and CDR2: SNHLY and FYNNEI. This CDR3 comprises 14 residues. Trimming took 4 bases from V and 5 from J; bases not matched to a gene: 7. The split of CD4+ cells yielded CD45RA+ naive and CD45RA-negative memory subsets. The TCR originated in a man between 18 and 29 years old in good health. The specimen was naive CD4+ T cells sorted from blood. The sample's subset: CD45RA+ positively selected. The chain links TRBV2 to TRBJ1-2; TRBD1 agrees at 7 bases. CDR3 sequence reads: CASSAGGTAYGYTF. CDR3 bases: TGTGCCAGCAGTGCCGGCGGGACAGCGTATGGCTACACCTTC.